This T cell receptor beta chain was sequenced for a study of vaccination effects on CD4 cells after COVID-19. Findings and limits, study-wide: Late post-vaccination samples showed marked contraction of infection- and vaccine-induced clones.

As concerns this clone: Antigen unknown.

Repertoires were generated with immunoSEQ multiplex PCR, while TCRdb's copy carries only in-frame clones and drops some. The data contain about 43,000 clones, around 76% of them singletons. Germline CDR1 DFQATT, CDR2 SNEGSKA (reference sequence). V dropped 6 bases and J dropped 2 bases, with 7 bases sitting between them. This CDR3 has 11 residues. Viral peptide pool expansion of antigen-specific CD4+ T cells preceded sequencing in the ViraFEST assay. Upon completion of about ten days in culture, CD4+ T cells were isolated. Nucleocapsid antibodies stayed negative before and after vaccination, showing no earlier SARS-CoV-2 infection.

The sequence was collected from a human donor who received a COVID-19 vaccine. The chain couples TRBV20-1 to TRBJ1-2; D might be TRBD1 (6 bases). The material sequenced was CD4+ T cells from PBMCs cultured with SARS-CoV-2 spike peptides, taken before COVID-19 vaccination. Here the CDR3 reads CSAGTNYGYTF. The CDR3 DNA follows: TGCAGTGCGGGGACAAACTATGGCTACACCTTC.